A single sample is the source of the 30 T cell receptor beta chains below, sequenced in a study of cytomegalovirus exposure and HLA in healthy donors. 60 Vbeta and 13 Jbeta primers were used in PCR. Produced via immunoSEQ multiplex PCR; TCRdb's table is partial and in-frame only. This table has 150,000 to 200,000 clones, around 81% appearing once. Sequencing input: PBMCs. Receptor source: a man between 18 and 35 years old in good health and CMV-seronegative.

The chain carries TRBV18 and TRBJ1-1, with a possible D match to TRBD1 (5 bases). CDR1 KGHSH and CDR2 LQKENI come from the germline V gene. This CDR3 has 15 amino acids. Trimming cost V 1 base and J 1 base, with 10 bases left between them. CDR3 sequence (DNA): TGTGCCAGCTCACCACTAATTCAGGGGAACACTGAAGCTTTCTTT. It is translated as CASSPLIQGNTEAFF.

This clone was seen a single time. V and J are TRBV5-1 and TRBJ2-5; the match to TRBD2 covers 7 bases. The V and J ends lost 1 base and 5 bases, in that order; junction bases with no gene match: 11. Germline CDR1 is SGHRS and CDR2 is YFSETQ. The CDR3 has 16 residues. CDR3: CASSLSGAGLVETQYF. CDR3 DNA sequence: TGCGCCAGCAGCTTGTCGGGAGCAGGACTAGTGGAGACCCAGTACTTC.

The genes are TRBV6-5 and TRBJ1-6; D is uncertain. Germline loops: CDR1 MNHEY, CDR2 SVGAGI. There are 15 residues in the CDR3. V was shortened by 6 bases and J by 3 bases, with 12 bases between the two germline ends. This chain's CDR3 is CASRLRENYNSPLHF. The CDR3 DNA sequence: TGTGCCAGCAGACTCCGGGAAAACTATAATTCACCCCTCCACTTT.

The CDR3 DNA is TGTGCCAGCAGTCGTAGCGGGGAAAGCACAGATACGCAGTATTTT. Residues: CASSRSGESTDTQYF. V is TRBV6-1 and J is TRBJ2-3, with 8 positions matching TRBD2. The CDR3 is made up of 15 amino acids. Germline V gene data show CDR1 as MNHNS and CDR2 as SASEGT. The junction had 4 bases not matched to a gene; V was cut back by 5 bases and J by 0 bases.

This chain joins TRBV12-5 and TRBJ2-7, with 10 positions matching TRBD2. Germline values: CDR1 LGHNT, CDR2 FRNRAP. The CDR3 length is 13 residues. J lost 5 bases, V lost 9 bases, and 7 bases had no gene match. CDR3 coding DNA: TGTGCTAGCTCCCGGGGACTAGCGAACGAGCAGTACTTC. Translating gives CASSRGLANEQYF.

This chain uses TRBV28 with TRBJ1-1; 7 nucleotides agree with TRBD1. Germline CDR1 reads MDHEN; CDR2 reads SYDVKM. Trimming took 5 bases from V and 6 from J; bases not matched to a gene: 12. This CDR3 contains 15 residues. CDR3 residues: CASSPQGQAGPEAFF. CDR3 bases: TGTGCCAGCAGTCCCCAAGGACAGGCGGGACCTGAAGCTTTCTTT.

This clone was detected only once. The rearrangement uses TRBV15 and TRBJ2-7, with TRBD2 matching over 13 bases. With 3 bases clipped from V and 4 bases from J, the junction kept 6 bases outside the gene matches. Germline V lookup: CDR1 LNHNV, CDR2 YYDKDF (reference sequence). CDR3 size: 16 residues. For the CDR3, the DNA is TGTGCCACCAGCAGGGGCGGGGGACTAGCGGGGTACGAGCAGTACTTC. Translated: CATSRGGGLAGYEQYF. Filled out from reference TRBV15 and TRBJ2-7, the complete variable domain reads DAMVIQNPRYQVTQFGKPVTLSCSQTLNHNVMYWYQQKSSQAPKLLFHYYDKDFNNEADTPDNFQSRRPNTSFCFLDIRSPGLGDTAMYLCATSRGGGLAGYEQYFGPGTRLTVT.

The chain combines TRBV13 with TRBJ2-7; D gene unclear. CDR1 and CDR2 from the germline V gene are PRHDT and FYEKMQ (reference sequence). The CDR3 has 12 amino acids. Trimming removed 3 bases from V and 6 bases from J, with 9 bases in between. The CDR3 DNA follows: TGTGCCAGCAGCTTCCCCAGAGGCGAGCAGTACTTC. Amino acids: CASSFPRGEQYF.

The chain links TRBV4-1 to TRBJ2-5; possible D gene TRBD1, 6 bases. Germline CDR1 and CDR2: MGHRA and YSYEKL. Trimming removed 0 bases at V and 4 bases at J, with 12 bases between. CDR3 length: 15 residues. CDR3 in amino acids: CASSQDRGFRETQYF. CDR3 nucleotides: TGCGCCAGCAGCCAAGACAGGGGATTTCGAGAGACCCAGTACTTC.

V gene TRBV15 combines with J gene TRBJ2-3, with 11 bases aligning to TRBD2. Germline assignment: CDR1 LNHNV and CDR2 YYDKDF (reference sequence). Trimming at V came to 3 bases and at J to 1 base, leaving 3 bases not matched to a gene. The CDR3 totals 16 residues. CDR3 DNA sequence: TGTGCCACCAGCAGTCGTAGCGGGAGGGGCACAGATACGCAGTATTTT. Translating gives CATSSRSGRGTDTQYF.

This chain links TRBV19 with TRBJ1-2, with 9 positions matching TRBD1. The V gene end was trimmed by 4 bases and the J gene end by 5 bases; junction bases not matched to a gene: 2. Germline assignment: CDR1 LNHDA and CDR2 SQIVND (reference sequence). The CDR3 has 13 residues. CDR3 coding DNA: TGTGCCAGTAGTAAACAGGGGGCTTATGGCTACACCTTC. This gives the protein CASSKQGAYGYTF.

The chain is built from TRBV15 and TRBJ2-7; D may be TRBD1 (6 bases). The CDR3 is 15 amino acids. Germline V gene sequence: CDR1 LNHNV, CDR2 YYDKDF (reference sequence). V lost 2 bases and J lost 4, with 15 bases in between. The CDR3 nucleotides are TGTGCCACCAGCAGAAATGGACAGAGTACATACGAGCAGTACTTC. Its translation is CATSRNGQSTYEQYF.

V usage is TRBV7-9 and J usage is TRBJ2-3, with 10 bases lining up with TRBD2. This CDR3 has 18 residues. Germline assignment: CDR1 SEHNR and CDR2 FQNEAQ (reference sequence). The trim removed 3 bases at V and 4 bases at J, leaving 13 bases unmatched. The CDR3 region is CASSLLLGGSGRSDTQYF. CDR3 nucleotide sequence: TGTGCCAGCAGCTTGCTTCTCGGGGGTAGCGGGAGGTCAGATACGCAGTATTTT. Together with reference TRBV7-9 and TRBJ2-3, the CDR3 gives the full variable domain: DTGVSQNPRHKITKRGQNVTFRCDPISEHNRLYWYRQTLGQGPEFLTYFQNEAQLEKSRLLSDRFSAERPKGSFSTLEIQRTEQGDSAMYLCASSLLLGGSGRSDTQYFGPGTRLTVL.

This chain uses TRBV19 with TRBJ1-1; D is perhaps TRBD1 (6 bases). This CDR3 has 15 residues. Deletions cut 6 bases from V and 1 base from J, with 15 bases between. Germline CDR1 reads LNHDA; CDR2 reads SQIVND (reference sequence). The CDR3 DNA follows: TGTGCCAGTAGCCTTACAGGGAACTCGAACACTGAAGCTTTCTTT. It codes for CASSLTGNSNTEAFF. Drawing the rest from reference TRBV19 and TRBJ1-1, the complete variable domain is DGGITQSPKYLFRKEGQNVTLSCEQNLNHDAMYWYRQDPGQGLRLIYYSQIVNDFQKGDIAEGYSVSREKKESFPLTVTSAQKNPTAFYLCASSLTGNSNTEAFFGQGTRLTVV.

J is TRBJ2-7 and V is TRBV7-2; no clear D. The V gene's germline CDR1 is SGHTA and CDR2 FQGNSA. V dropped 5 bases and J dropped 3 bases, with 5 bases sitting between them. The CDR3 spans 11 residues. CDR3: CASSLYYEQYF. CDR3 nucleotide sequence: TGTGCCAGCAGCCTGTACTACGAGCAGTACTTC.

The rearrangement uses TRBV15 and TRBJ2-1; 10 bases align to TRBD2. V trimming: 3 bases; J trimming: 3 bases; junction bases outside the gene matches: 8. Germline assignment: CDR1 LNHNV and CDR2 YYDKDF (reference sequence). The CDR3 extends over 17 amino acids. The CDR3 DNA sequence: TGTGCCACCAGCAGTCTATTAGCGGGAGGTAGCTACAATGAGCAGTTCTTC. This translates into CATSSLLAGGSYNEQFF.

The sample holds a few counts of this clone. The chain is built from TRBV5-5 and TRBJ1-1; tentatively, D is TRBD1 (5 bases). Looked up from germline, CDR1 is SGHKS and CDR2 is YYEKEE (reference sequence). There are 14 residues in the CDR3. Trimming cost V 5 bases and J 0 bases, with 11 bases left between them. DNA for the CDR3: TGTGCCAGCAGTTCTGACAGCGTGAACACTGAAGCTTTCTTT. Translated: CASSSDSVNTEAFF.

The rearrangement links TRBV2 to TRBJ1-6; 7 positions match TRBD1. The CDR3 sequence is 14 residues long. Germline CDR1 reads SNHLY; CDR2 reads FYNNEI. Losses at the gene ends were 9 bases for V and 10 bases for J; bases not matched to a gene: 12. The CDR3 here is CARATTGQRSPLHF. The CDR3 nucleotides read TGTGCCAGAGCGACGACAGGGCAGCGCTCACCCCTCCACTTT.

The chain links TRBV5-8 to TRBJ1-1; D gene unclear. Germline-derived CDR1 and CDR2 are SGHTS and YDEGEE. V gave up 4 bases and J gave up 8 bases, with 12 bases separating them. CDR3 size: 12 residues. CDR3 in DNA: TGTGCCAGCAGCCCCGTGGGCCTCGAAGCTTTCTTT. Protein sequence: CASSPVGLEAFF. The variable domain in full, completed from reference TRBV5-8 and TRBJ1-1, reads EAGVTQSPTHLIKTRGQQATLRCSPISGHTSVYWYQQALGLGLQFLLWYDEGEERNRGNFPPRFSGRQFPNYSSELNVNALELEDSALYLCASSPVGLEAFFGQGTRLTVV.

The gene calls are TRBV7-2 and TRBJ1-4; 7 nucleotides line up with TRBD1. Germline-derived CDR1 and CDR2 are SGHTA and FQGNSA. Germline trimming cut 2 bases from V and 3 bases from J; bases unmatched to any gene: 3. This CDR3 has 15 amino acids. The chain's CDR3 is CASSLNRGANEKLFF. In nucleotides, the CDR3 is TGTGCCAGCAGCTTAAACAGGGGTGCTAATGAAAAACTGTTTTTT.

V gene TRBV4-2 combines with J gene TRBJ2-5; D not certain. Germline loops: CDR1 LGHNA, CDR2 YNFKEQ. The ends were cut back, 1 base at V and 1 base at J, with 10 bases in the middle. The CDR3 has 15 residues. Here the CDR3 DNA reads TGTGCCAGCAGCCAAGTCCTAGGCTTCCAAGAGACCCAGTACTTC. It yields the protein CASSQVLGFQETQYF.

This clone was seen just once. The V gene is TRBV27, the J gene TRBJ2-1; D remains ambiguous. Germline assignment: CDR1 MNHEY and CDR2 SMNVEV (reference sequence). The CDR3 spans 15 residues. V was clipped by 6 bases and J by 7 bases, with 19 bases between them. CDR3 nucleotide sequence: TGTGCCAGCAGAACCCTCGGTCCCCTTTATAATGAGCAGTTCTTC. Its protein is CASRTLGPLYNEQFF.

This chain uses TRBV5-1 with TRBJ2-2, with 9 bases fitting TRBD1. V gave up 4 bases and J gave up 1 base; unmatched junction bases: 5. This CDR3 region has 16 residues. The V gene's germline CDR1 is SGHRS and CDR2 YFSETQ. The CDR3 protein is CASSLRQGGNTGELFF. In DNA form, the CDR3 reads TGCGCCAGCAGCCTCCGACAGGGGGGGAACACCGGGGAGCTGTTTTTT.

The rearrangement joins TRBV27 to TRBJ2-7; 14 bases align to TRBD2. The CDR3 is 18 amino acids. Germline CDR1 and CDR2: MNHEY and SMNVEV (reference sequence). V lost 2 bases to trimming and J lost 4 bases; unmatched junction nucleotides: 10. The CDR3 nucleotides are TGTGCCAGCAGTTTACTATACCGGACTAGCGGGGGGAATTACGAGCAGTACTTC. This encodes CASSLLYRTSGGNYEQYF.

In DNA, the CDR3 is TGTGCCATCAGACAGGGTCTTTATCAGCCCCAGCATTTT. Amino acids: CAIRQGLYQPQHF. The chain links TRBV6-1 to TRBJ1-5; 7 positions agree with TRBD1. V lost 10 bases and J lost 5; bases outside the gene matches: 8. Germline V gene lookup returns CDR1 MNHNS and CDR2 SASEGT. CDR3 size: 13 residues.

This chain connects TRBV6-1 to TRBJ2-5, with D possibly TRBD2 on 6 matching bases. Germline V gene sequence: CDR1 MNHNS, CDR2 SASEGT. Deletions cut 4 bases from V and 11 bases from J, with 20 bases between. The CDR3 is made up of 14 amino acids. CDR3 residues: CASSVVTRVWEQYF. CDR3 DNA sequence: TGTGCCAGCAGTGTTGTGACTAGGGTTTGGGAGCAGTACTTC.

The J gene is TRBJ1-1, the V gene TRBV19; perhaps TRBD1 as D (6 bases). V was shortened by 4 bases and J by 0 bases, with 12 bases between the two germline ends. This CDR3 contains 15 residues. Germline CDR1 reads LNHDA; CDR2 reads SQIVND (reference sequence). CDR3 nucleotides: TGTGCCAGTAGTAAAGAGACAGGCATGAACACTGAAGCTTTCTTT. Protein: CASSKETGMNTEAFF.

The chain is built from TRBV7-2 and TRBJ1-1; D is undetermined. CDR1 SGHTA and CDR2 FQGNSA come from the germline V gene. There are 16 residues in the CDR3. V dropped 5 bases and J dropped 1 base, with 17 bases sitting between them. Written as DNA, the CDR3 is TGTGCCAGCAGCCACGCGTCAGGTCTATCGAACACTGAAGCTTTCTTT. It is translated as CASSHASGLSNTEAFF.

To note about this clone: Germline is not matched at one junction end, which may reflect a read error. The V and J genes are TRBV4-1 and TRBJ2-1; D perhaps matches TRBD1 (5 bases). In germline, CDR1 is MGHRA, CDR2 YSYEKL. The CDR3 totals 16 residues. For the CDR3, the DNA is TGCGCCAGCAGCCAAGATCGCGCAGGATCGGACAATGAGCGGTTCTTC. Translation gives CASSQDRAGSDNERFF.

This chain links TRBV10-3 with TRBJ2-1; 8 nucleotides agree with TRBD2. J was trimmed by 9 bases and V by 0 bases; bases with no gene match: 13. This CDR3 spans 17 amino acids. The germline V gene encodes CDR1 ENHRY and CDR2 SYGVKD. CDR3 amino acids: CAISESPKLAEGSEQFF. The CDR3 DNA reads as TGTGCCATCAGTGAGTCCCCCAAACTAGCGGAGGGGAGTGAGCAGTTCTTC.